These 4 T cell receptor beta chains share one sample of origin, sequenced in a study of shared clonotypes between healthy human individuals. TCRdb's table, derived via immunoSEQ multiplex PCR, lists solely in-frame clones and lacks some. The data show about 2.1 million clones, 80% to 95% seen once. In the naive CD8 group, cells lacked CD45RO and were positively selected for CCR7, so terminally differentiated effector memory CD45RA+ cells were left out. Input material: naive CD8+ T cells from PBMCs. Every receptor here comes from a man between 18 and 35 years old in good health. Some clones in this sample may be carry-over from other donors' samples.

In DNA form, the CDR3 reads TGCAGCGTTGGTTTCAGTGCCCCGGCGACTGGCTACACCTTC. It yields the protein CSVGFSAPATGYTF. This chain uses TRBV29-1 with TRBJ1-2, with D hard to call. V lost 4 bases and J lost 7, with 19 bases in between. CDR1 and CDR2 from the germline V gene are SQVTM and ANQGSEA. The CDR3 sequence is 14 residues long.

The gene calls are TRBV4-3 and TRBJ2-6; unclear D gene. Germline V gene lookup returns CDR1 LGHNA and CDR2 YSLEER. The CDR3 is made up of 16 amino acids. V was pared by 0 bases and J by 4 bases, with 10 bases between. Written as DNA, the CDR3 is TGCGCCAGCAGCCAAGATAGTAACGGGGGGGCCAACGTCCTGACTTTC. It codes for CASSQDSNGGANVLTF.

The gene calls are TRBV27 and TRBJ2-5; TRBD2 is a possible D gene (6 bases). The CDR3 covers 13 residues. CDR1 is MNHEY, CDR2 SMNVEV, per germline (reference sequence). V was trimmed by 2 bases and J by 5 bases, leaving 9 bases between them. This CDR3 is CASSLGGDETQYF. The CDR3 DNA reads TGTGCCAGCAGTTTAGGAGGGGACGAGACCCAGTACTTC.

The chain links TRBV15 to TRBJ2-3; no definite D call. V lost 1 base to trimming and J lost 6 bases, with 5 bases between them. CDR3 size: 12 residues. Germline loops: CDR1 LNHNV, CDR2 YYDKDF (reference sequence). The CDR3 protein is CATSRAGDTQYF. The CDR3 nucleotides read TGTGCCACCAGCAGAGCCGGGGATACGCAGTATTTT.